This T cell receptor beta chain was observed in a study of Ad26.COV2.S vaccination and SARS-CoV-2 variants (dated by TCRdb to about 2021). In terms of the full investigation: TCRbeta repertoire sequencing served as the tool for gauging how specific and how broad the SARS-CoV-2-reactive T cell receptors were following Ad26.COV2.S vaccination. A total of 32 samples were included in the TCR-sequenced set, comprising some 20 Ad26.COV2.S vaccine recipients, 5 placebo recipients and 8 SARS-CoV-2 convalescent individuals.

Concerning this clone itself: It has no known antigen specificity. No much larger clonotype is one base removed from it; base qualities were not supplied.

Sample time point, as interpreted from the label and publication: individuals recovered from natural SARS-CoV-2 infection. What the research found in general, with its limitations: Spike-specific TCR breadth was higher in Ad26.COV2.S recipients than in placebo recipients (P = 0.0014). Non-spike TCR breadth was comparable between vaccine and placebo recipients, consistent with the vaccine containing only spike. Substantial breadth of spike-specific CD8+ and CD4+ T cell responses was reported after vaccination. The authors noted that the TCR breadth and depth analyses may have underestimated total T cell responses.

TCRbeta CDR3 regions were sequenced with the immunoSEQ Assay. After extraction, genomic DNA underwent amplification by bias-controlled multiplex PCR, followed by high-throughput sequencing. On the authors' methods: To quantify the absolute abundance of each unique TCRbeta CDR3 region, sequences were collapsed and filtered. Usable DNA was measured by amplifying reference genes present in all nucleated cells, and TCRbeta template counts were normalized to that usable DNA to estimate T cell fraction. Repertoire TCRs were annotated as SARS-CoV-2-specific by exact matching of V gene, CDR3 amino acid sequence and J gene to a known reactive TCR set. The reference SARS-CoV-2 TCR set was obtained from MIRA and was filtered for enrichment in COVID-19-positive ImmuneCODE repertoires, whereby public or cross-reactive TCRs were removed. Based on the MIRA antigens, annotated TCRs were further analysed at the level of specific ORF or position within ORF. Depth was the summed frequency of annotated unique rearrangements, while breadth was defined as annotated unique rearrangements over total unique productive rearrangements. Two-sided Wilcoxon rank-sum tests were applied when comparing TCR breadth between groups. Held by TCRdb, this immuneACCESS table contains in-frame sequences only and omits some clones. Under half of the omission traces to an unresolved V gene where checked; the cause of the rest is unknown. That table furnishes V, J and clone size, whereas the DNA furnished D and trimming. The sample includes around 170,000 clones, with around 88% observed a single time. Over 4.5% of the sample rests with the top ten.

The trim is 0 bases for V and 7 bases for J, with a gap of 22 bases between the germline ends. From cysteine to phenylalanine, the CDR3 is 18 amino acids long. Only the CDR3 region is kept as DNA, spanning 54 bases read in frame from base 1. The germline V gene specifies LGHNA as CDR1 and YNFKEQ as CDR2. The sequence links TRBV4-2 to TRBJ2-1; the D gene is perhaps TRBD2, on 6 matching bases. The TCR comes from a human donor who had recovered from COVID-19. The specimen comprised peripheral blood, sampled after recovery from COVID-19. The CDR3 in this case is CASSQDGTVRLLENEQFF. The sequenced DNA is TGTGCCAGCAGCCAAGATGGGACTGTGAGGCTATTGGAGAATGAGCAGTTCTTC.